The clone carrying this TCR beta chain was seen many times. The antigen is unknown. TCRdb itself ran the 5' RACE reads through MiXCR, one entry per CDR3 protein. This table holds roughly 63,000 distinct CDR3 sequences, 6% to 7.5% found once. The sample is drawn from a study of T cells after yellow fever vaccination. The study, taken as a whole, reports: Abundant clonotypes from the bulk population could get into FACS-sorted repertoires as contaminants. Boosting was followed by the reappearance of most primary-vaccination clones (around 96% CD4, about 89% CD8). CD4 and CD8 compartments shared a small share of clonotypes, likely from convergent recombination.

The ends were cut back, 2 bases at V and 1 base at J, with 2 bases in the middle. CDR1 is MNHEY and CDR2 is SVGAGI in the germline V gene. There are 12 residues in the CDR3. The receptor's source is a man younger than 40 who received the YFV17D yellow fever vaccine. The specimen comprised CD8+ T cells sorted from PBMCs, sampled 15 days after the yellow fever booster vaccination. The J gene is TRBJ1-1, the V gene TRBV6-5, with no clear D. The CDR3 spells CASSYRNTEAFF. The CDR3 nucleotides are TGTGCCAGCAGTTACAGGAACACTGAAGCTTTCTTT.